This T cell receptor (beta chain) was sequenced in a study of blood T cell repertoires in COVID-19. The overall study: Samples of COVID-19 (acute and convalescent) were obtained from the United States, Italy and Spain. The cDNA or gDNA used as material had been derived from T cells, B-cell-depleted T cells, or PBMCs.

Sequenced by immunoSEQ multiplex PCR; TCRdb stores in-frame clones only, minus some. The sample holds about 240,000 clones, around 86% seen once. This CDR3 has 15 residues. The V gene's germline CDR1 is SGDLS and CDR2 YYNGEE. Between the trimmed V and J ends, which lost 4 bases and 2 bases, there was a span of 15 bases. The clonotype originates from a woman aged 55 to 70 with active or convalescent COVID-19. The genes are TRBV9 and TRBJ1-2; no reliable D call. The sequencing sample was made of peripheral blood. CDR3 in amino acids: CASSRLDGPNYGYTF. CDR3 in DNA: TGTGCCAGCAGCCGACTCGACGGCCCAAACTATGGCTACACCTTC.